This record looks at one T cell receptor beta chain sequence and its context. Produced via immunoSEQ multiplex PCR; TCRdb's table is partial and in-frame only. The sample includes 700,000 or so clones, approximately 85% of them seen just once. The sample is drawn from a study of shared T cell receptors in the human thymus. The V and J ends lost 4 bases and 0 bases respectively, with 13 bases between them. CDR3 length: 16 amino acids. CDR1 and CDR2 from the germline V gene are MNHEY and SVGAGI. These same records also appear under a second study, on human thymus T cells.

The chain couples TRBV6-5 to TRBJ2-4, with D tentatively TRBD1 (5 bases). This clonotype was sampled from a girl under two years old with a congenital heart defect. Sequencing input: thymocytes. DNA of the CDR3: TGTGCCAGCAGTTCCCACTCAGGGCTAGCCAAAAACATTCAGTACTTC. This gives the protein CASSSHSGLAKNIQYF.